This T cell receptor (beta chain) was recorded in a study of blood T cell repertoires in COVID-19. Study at large: Sites across the United States, Italy and Spain contributed samples from acute and convalescent COVID-19.

TCRdb's copy holds only in-frame clones and misses some; the assay was immunoSEQ multiplex PCR. Among under 250,000 clones, 80% to 85% were seen once, and the ten largest hold less than 3.5%. CDR1 is LGHNA, CDR2 YNFKEQ, per germline. V trimming: 0 bases; J trimming: 2 bases; junction bases outside the gene matches: 0. The CDR3 has 15 amino acids. The TCR sequence derives from a woman under 30 with acute or convalescent COVID-19. This chain joins TRBV4-2 and TRBJ2-1; TRBD1 agrees at 8 bases. The sequencing input was peripheral blood. CDR3 in DNA: TGTGCCAGCAGCCAAGACAGGGGGCCCTACAATGAGCAGTTCTTC. The encoded protein is CASSQDRGPYNEQFF.